The 19 T cell receptor beta chains below all came from one sample that was sequenced in a study of OX40 agonist ivuxolimab in advanced cancers. Produced via immunoSEQ multiplex PCR; TCRdb's table is partial and in-frame only. The data hold under 50,000 clones, with almost 80% observed a single time. This specimen was CD4+ or CD8+ T cells sorted from blood, taken in a trial of the OX40 agonist ivuxolimab. These receptors were obtained from an adult with an advanced solid tumor such as melanoma, head and neck, liver or kidney cancer.

This clone has just a few counts. The chain has TRBV4-1 and TRBJ1-2, with 7 nucleotides matching TRBD1. The CDR3 runs 13 residues. V gave up 8 bases and J gave up 8 bases; unmatched junction bases: 11. CDR1 is MGHRA and CDR2 is YSYEKL in the germline V gene. CDR3 sequence: CASSSGGWSGYTF. Written as DNA, the CDR3 is TGCGCCAGCTCGTCAGGGGGGTGGTCAGGCTACACCTTC.

The rearrangement uses TRBV27 and TRBJ1-1, with D unclear. Germline CDR1 reads MNHEY; CDR2 reads SMNVEV (reference sequence). The V end was cut by 5 bases, the J end by 4 bases, with 11 bases between. CDR3 size: 13 residues. CDR3 loop: CASSLNGLTEAFF. DNA for the CDR3: TGTGCCAGCAGTCTCAACGGGCTCACTGAAGCTTTCTTT.

The chain employs TRBV27 and TRBJ2-3; D gene ambiguous. Trimming removed 1 base at V and 1 base at J, with 6 bases between. CDR3 length: 14 residues. Germline CDR1 and CDR2: MNHEY and SMNVEV (reference sequence). CDR3 nucleotides: TGTGCCAGCAGTTTATGGGTAGGCACAGATACGCAGTATTTT. Translated, it gives CASSLWVGTDTQYF.

The chain is built from TRBV4-3 and TRBJ2-3, with TRBD2 matching 10 bases. The CDR3 totals 18 residues. The junction had 11 bases not matched to a gene; V was cut back by 0 bases and J by 5 bases. Per germline, CDR1 LGHNA and CDR2 YSLEER. This chain's CDR3 is CASSQDWTGAGGRDTQYF. The CDR3 nucleotides are TGCGCCAGCAGCCAAGATTGGACGGGAGCGGGGGGGAGAGATACGCAGTATTTT.

CDR3 amino acids: CASSDWGTAQYF. The DNA of the CDR3 is TGTGCCAGCAGTGACTGGGGGACAGCACAGTACTTC. The chain is built from TRBV7-2 and TRBJ2-4; 7 bases are shared with TRBD1. Germline CDR1 and CDR2: SGHTA and FQGNSA. The CDR3 runs to 12 residues. J gave up 13 bases and V 6 bases, and 9 bases lay outside the gene matches.

This clone occurred a few times. This rearrangement joins TRBV2 to TRBJ2-7; 10 bases fit TRBD1. With V trimmed by 1 base and J by 5 bases, 5 bases remained unmatched. The germline V gene encodes CDR1 SNHLY and CDR2 FYNNEI. This CDR3 has 15 amino acids. The CDR3 is CASSEVRTGGNEQYF. In DNA, the CDR3 is TGTGCCAGCAGTGAAGTCAGGACAGGGGGTAACGAGCAGTACTTC.

The chain couples TRBV5-1 to TRBJ2-7, with D possibly matching TRBD1 (6 bases). V was pared by 4 bases and J by 5 bases, with 22 bases between. The CDR3 totals 16 residues. Germline V gene data show CDR1 as SGHRS and CDR2 as YFSETQ. CDR3 sequence reads: CASSVGGNGQINEQYF. The DNA of the CDR3 is TGCGCCAGCAGCGTCGGCGGCAATGGACAGATCAACGAGCAGTACTTC. The full variable domain, in which reference TRBV5-1 and TRBJ2-7 provide the parts outside the CDR3, is KAGVTQTPRYLIKTRGQQVTLSCSPISGHRSVSWYQQTPGQGLQFLFEYFSETQRNKGNFPGRFSGRQFSNSRSEMNVSTLELGDSALYLCASSVGGNGQINEQYFGPGTRLTVT.

This clone was found a few times. V and J are TRBV9 and TRBJ1-1; D may be TRBD1 (5 bases). V lost 4 bases and J lost 6, with 16 bases in between. Germline loops: CDR1 SGDLS, CDR2 YYNGEE. The CDR3 contains 14 residues. The CDR3 is CASSTDGANAEAFF. CDR3 in DNA: TGTGCCAGCAGCACGGATGGGGCAAACGCTGAAGCTTTCTTT.

This clone turned up a few times. V is TRBV29-1 and J is TRBJ2-7; 7 bases line up with TRBD2. This CDR3 is built from 12 residues. Germline V gives CDR1 SQVTM, CDR2 ANQGSEA. V dropped 4 bases and J dropped 0; count of bases not matched to a gene: 0. In DNA, the CDR3 is TGCAGCGTTGGCGGGAGCTCCTACGAGCAGTACTTC. Translated: CSVGGSSYEQYF.

In DNA form, the CDR3 reads TGTGCCAGCAGCTTAGATTTGACTAGCGGGAGAAGGTTCTTC. This encodes CASSLDLTSGRRFF. The chain joins TRBV11-2 to TRBJ2-1, with TRBD2 identical over 12 bases. The CDR3 is 14 residues long. The germline V gene has CDR1 SGHAT and CDR2 FQNNGV. V trimming: 0 bases; J trimming: 15 bases; junction bases outside the gene matches: 6.

This rearrangement joins TRBV11-3 to TRBJ2-1; 9 bases match TRBD1. CDR3 length equals 12 residues. The germline V gene has CDR1 SGHNT and CDR2 YENEEA. The trim removed 10 bases at V and 8 bases at J, leaving 6 bases unmatched. The CDR3 sequence: CAINTGGYEQFF. CDR3 nucleotide sequence: TGTGCCATAAATACAGGGGGCTATGAGCAGTTCTTC.

This clone showed up just a few times. This rearrangement joins TRBV5-6 to TRBJ1-6, with 8 bases aligning to TRBD1. The V and J ends lost 4 bases and 16 bases, in that order; junction bases with no gene match: 13. This CDR3 is 14 amino acids long. Germline loops: CDR1 SGHDT, CDR2 YYEEEE. The CDR3 region is CASSPGTGGGGLHF. The CDR3 nucleotides read TGTGCCAGCAGCCCCGGGACAGGAGGCGGGGGACTCCACTTT.

This clone was seen a single time. This sequence joins TRBV11-2 and TRBJ2-2; maybe TRBD2 (5 bases). Between the trimmed V and J ends, which lost 0 bases and 3 bases, there was a span of 8 bases. The CDR3 contains 15 residues. Per the germline V gene, CDR1 is SGHAT and CDR2 is FQNNGV. CDR3: CASSLDGADTGELFF. The DNA of the CDR3 is TGTGCCAGCAGCTTAGACGGAGCGGACACCGGGGAGCTGTTTTTT.

CDR3 sequence: CASSENGRGNSPLHF. The CDR3 DNA sequence: TGTGCCAGCAGCGAAAACGGGAGGGGAAATTCACCCCTCCACTTT. V gene TRBV7-9 combines with J gene TRBJ1-6; tentative D call: TRBD1 (5 bases). V shed 5 bases and J shed 7 bases, with 15 bases lying between them. The CDR3 spans 15 residues. CDR1 and CDR2 (germline): SEHNR, FQNEAQ (reference sequence).

The chain has TRBV6-5 and TRBJ2-7, with D unclear. CDR3 size: 13 residues. The V gene's germline CDR1 is MNHEY and CDR2 SVGAGI. V lost 5 bases and J lost 3, with 11 bases in between. The CDR3 reads CASSEYRHYEQYF. The CDR3 DNA sequence: TGTGCCAGCAGTGAATACCGCCACTACGAGCAGTACTTC.

The sample holds one count of this clone. This sequence joins TRBV5-1 and TRBJ2-7; 7 nucleotides agree with TRBD1. Per the germline V gene, CDR1 is SGHRS and CDR2 is YFSETQ. The CDR3 is 14 amino acids. V lost 3 bases to trimming and J lost 4 bases; unmatched junction nucleotides: 7. The CDR3 DNA is TGCGCCAGCAGCTCGGACAGGCCCCTGTACGAGCAGTACTTC. This translates into CASSSDRPLYEQYF.

The rearrangement uses TRBV30 and TRBJ1-1; TRBD1 agrees at 9 bases. The V gene's germline CDR1 is GTSNPN and CDR2 SVGIG (reference sequence). Trimming took 2 bases from V and 10 from J; bases not matched to a gene: 11. The CDR3 is 14 residues long. The CDR3 DNA follows: TGTGCCTGGAGTCCCCGGACAGGGGTGATTTCAGCTTTCTTT. Residues: CAWSPRTGVISAFF. Complete variable domain (other parts from reference TRBV30 and TRBJ1-1): SQTIHQWPATLVQPVGSPLSLECTVEGTSNPNLYWYRQAAGRGLQLLFYSVGIGQISSEVPQNLSASRPQDRQFILSSKKLLLSDSGFYLCAWSPRTGVISAFFGQGTRLTVV.

The chain employs TRBV7-9 and TRBJ2-1; D may match TRBD1 or TRBD2 (5 bases each). V dropped 5 bases and J dropped 13 bases, with 15 bases sitting between them. The germline V gene has CDR1 SEHNR and CDR2 FQNEAQ (reference sequence). This CDR3 comprises 12 residues. The CDR3 sequence is CASSTPGREQFF. The CDR3 DNA is TGTGCCAGCAGCACGCCGGGACGGGAACAGTTCTTC. The full variable domain, with the rest looked up from reference TRBV7-9 and TRBJ2-1, is DTGVSQNPRHKITKRGQNVTFRCDPISEHNRLYWYRQTLGQGPEFLTYFQNEAQLEKSRLLSDRFSAERPKGSFSTLEIQRTEQGDSAMYLCASSTPGREQFFGPGTRLTVL.

CDR3 region: CASTQSGGAGETQYF. The CDR3 DNA sequence: TGTGCCAGCACCCAATCGGGGGGGGCAGGAGAGACCCAGTACTTC. The chain couples TRBV2 to TRBJ2-5; 8 nucleotides agree with TRBD2. Looked up from germline, CDR1 is SNHLY and CDR2 is FYNNEI. The CDR3 loop spans 15 amino acids. The V gene end was trimmed by 7 bases and the J gene end by 4 bases; junction bases not matched to a gene: 11.